This entry lists 23 T cell receptor beta chains sequenced from one sample in a study of blood T cell repertoires in COVID-19. Assay used: immunoSEQ multiplex PCR; TCRdb lists only in-frame clones, some missing. The sample contains fewer than 300,000 clones, 91% of which appear only once. Input material: peripheral blood. These receptors were taken from a woman aged 25 to 45 with COVID-19, enrolled during active disease.

This clone was counted a single time. The chain carries TRBV7-8 and TRBJ2-3; weak D call: TRBD1 (6 bases). V lost 6 bases and J 0 bases, leaving 13 bases between the germline ends. The CDR3 is made up of 15 amino acids. From germline, CDR1 is SGHVS and CDR2 FQNEAQ. The CDR3 here is CASSHRTASTDTQYF. The CDR3 DNA is TGTGCCAGCAGTCACAGGACAGCTAGCACAGATACGCAGTATTTT.

The J gene is TRBJ2-7, the V gene TRBV6-5, with D perhaps matching TRBD1 (5 bases). The germline V and J ends were trimmed by 6 bases and 6 bases, with 12 bases remaining between them. Germline-derived CDR1 and CDR2 are MNHEY and SVGAGI. The CDR3 is 12 amino acids. The CDR3 coding sequence is TGTGCCAGCAGCCGCGACAGAGGCGAGCAGTACTTC. Amino acid sequence: CASSRDRGEQYF.

V and J are TRBV14 and TRBJ2-7; the D gene is possibly TRBD1 (6 bases). This CDR3 region has 14 residues. V gave up 4 bases and J gave up 1 base, with 11 bases separating them. The germline V gene encodes CDR1 SGHDN and CDR2 FVKESK. The CDR3 spells CASSLTGWSYEQYF. The CDR3 nucleotides read TGTGCCAGCAGCCTCACAGGGTGGTCCTACGAGCAGTACTTC.

The chain links TRBV4-2 to TRBJ2-7; 10 positions agree with TRBD2. Germline CDR1 LGHNA, CDR2 YNFKEQ. The CDR3 runs 15 residues. J was trimmed by 0 bases and V by 4 bases; bases with no gene match: 3. The CDR3 nucleotides are TGTGCCAGCAGCCCACTAGCGGGGAGCTCCTACGAGCAGTACTTC. Its translation is CASSPLAGSSYEQYF.

V is TRBV9 and J is TRBJ1-1; D gene ambiguous. Germline assignment: CDR1 SGDLS and CDR2 YYNGEE. The CDR3 covers 13 residues. V lost 2 bases and J lost 6, with 11 bases in between. The CDR3 nucleotides are TGTGCCAGCAGCGTGATTTTGGCCCCTGAAGCTTTCTTT. This sequence encodes CASSVILAPEAFF.

The genes are TRBV15 and TRBJ1-2; 7 bases line up with TRBD1. The CDR3 length is 14 residues. Unmatched junction bases numbered 5, after V lost 1 base and J lost 6 bases. Germline values: CDR1 LNHNV, CDR2 YYDKDF (reference sequence). The CDR3 region is CATSRVRDSHGYTF. CDR3 nucleotide sequence: TGTGCCACCAGCAGAGTCCGGGACAGTCATGGCTACACCTTC.

The chain carries TRBV27 and TRBJ2-1; D gene unclear. The germline V and J ends were trimmed by 5 bases and 0 bases, with 17 bases remaining between them. The CDR3 covers 17 residues. The germline V gene has CDR1 MNHEY and CDR2 SMNVEV (reference sequence). The CDR3 DNA sequence: TGTGCCAGCAGTCCCTCACTATCAGCCAGCTCCTACAATGAGCAGTTCTTC. This encodes CASSPSLSASSYNEQFF.

In nucleotides, the CDR3 is TGCAGTGCTAGTTCGGGACAGGGGGATACACCCCTCCACTTT. Translating gives CSASSGQGDTPLHF. V usage is TRBV20-1 and J usage is TRBJ1-6, with 11 bases lining up with TRBD1. Germline values: CDR1 DFQATT, CDR2 SNEGSKA (reference sequence). The CDR3 has 14 amino acids. The junction had 6 bases not matched to a gene; V was cut back by 3 bases and J by 11 bases.

This chain joins TRBV19 and TRBJ2-7, with 8 bases fitting TRBD1. This CDR3 contains 14 residues. CDR1 and CDR2 (germline): LNHDA, SQIVND (reference sequence). V shed 3 bases and J 7 bases; nucleotides not matched to a gene: 8. The CDR3 sequence: CASSIRTGSWEQYF. DNA of the CDR3: TGTGCCAGTAGTATCAGGACAGGGAGCTGGGAGCAGTACTTC.

The chain couples TRBV6-5 to TRBJ1-2, with TRBD1 as a possible D gene (6 bases). V lost 6 bases and J lost 0, with 14 bases in between. CDR3 size: 15 residues. Germline V gene data show CDR1 as MNHEY and CDR2 as SVGAGI. Here the CDR3 reads CASSIGQTANYGYTF. The CDR3 nucleotides read TGTGCCAGCAGCATCGGACAGACAGCTAACTATGGCTACACCTTC.

The chain carries TRBV7-8 and TRBJ2-2; 16 bases are shared with TRBD2. CDR1 SGHVS and CDR2 FQNEAQ come from the germline V gene. After removal of 5 bases from V and 7 bases from J, the junction contained 7 bases not matched to a gene. The CDR3 sequence is 17 residues long. The CDR3 region is CASSTGLAGGPGGELFF. CDR3 sequence (DNA): TGTGCCAGCAGCACGGGACTAGCGGGAGGGCCGGGCGGGGAGCTGTTTTTT.

V usage is TRBV7-2 and J usage is TRBJ2-3, with 7 nucleotides matching TRBD1. Germline CDR1 is SGHTA and CDR2 is FQGNSA. This CDR3 spans 13 amino acids. The V segment lost 5 bases and the J segment 3 bases; nucleotides outside the gene matches: 2. The CDR3 spells CASSRQGTDTQYF. The CDR3 coding sequence is TGTGCCAGCAGCCGACAGGGTACAGATACGCAGTATTTT.

The chain employs TRBV6-5 and TRBJ1-5; the D gene is possibly TRBD1 (5 bases). Germline CDR1 is MNHEY and CDR2 is SVGAGI. The CDR3 has 13 residues. V lost 6 bases and J lost 10, with 16 bases in between. DNA of the CDR3: TGTGCCAGCAGGACCCAGGGTCTGGTTCCCCAGCATTTT. This translates into CASRTQGLVPQHF.

V and J are TRBV11-2 and TRBJ2-1; 12 positions match TRBD2. V trimming: 3 bases; J trimming: 11 bases; junction bases outside the gene matches: 8. The CDR3 loop spans 15 amino acids. Germline V gene data show CDR1 as SGHAT and CDR2 as FQNNGV. The CDR3 DNA reads as TGTGCCAGCAGCTTGGGACTAGCGGGTATGGGGAAGCAGTTCTTC. This encodes CASSLGLAGMGKQFF.

Comment on this clone: This sample also contains other DNA sequences that code for the same CDR3. This sequence joins TRBV27 and TRBJ1-1; D remains ambiguous. The V and J ends lost 3 bases and 1 base respectively, with 9 bases between them. Germline V CDR1 and CDR2: MNHEY, SMNVEV (reference sequence). This CDR3 region has 14 residues. CDR3: CASSLSSGNTEAFF. In DNA, the CDR3 is TGTGCCAGCAGTTTGTCCAGTGGGAACACTGAAGCTTTCTTT.

The chain is built from TRBV2 and TRBJ1-1; 10 bases fit TRBD1. In germline, CDR1 is SNHLY, CDR2 FYNNEI. V gave up 1 base and J gave up 1 base; unmatched junction bases: 6. CDR3 length: 17 amino acids. The CDR3, as DNA: TGTGCCAGCAGTGAAGAGGCGACAGGGGGCCAGAACACTGAAGCTTTCTTT. It yields the protein CASSEEATGGQNTEAFF. Looking up the rest from reference TRBV2 and TRBJ1-1 gives the full variable domain: EPEVTQTPSHQVTQMGQEVILRCVPISNHLYFYWYRQILGQKVEFLVSFYNNEISEKSEIFDDQFSVERPDGSNFTLKIRSTKLEDSAMYFCASSEEATGGQNTEAFFGQGTRLTVV.

The V and J genes are TRBV30 and TRBJ1-5; 8 nucleotides match TRBD1. The CDR3 runs to 14 residues. Germline V gene data show CDR1 as GTSNPN and CDR2 as SVGIG (reference sequence). V lost 0 bases and J lost 6; bases outside the gene matches: 4. The chain's CDR3 is CAWSVRQGRQPQHF. The CDR3 DNA reads TGTGCCTGGAGTGTACGACAGGGGCGTCAGCCCCAGCATTTT.

V is TRBV10-3 and J is TRBJ2-7, with 10 bases aligning to TRBD1. Germline V CDR1 and CDR2: ENHRY, SYGVKD. Germline trimming cut 6 bases from V and 5 bases from J; bases unmatched to any gene: 10. The CDR3 is 15 residues long. The CDR3 sequence is CAIRGDRGLLDEQYF. CDR3 nucleotides: TGTGCCATCAGGGGCGACAGGGGGCTGTTGGACGAGCAGTACTTC.

The chain employs TRBV2 and TRBJ1-5, with D uncertain. The CDR3 extends over 15 amino acids. The V gene lost 8 bases and the J gene lost 2 bases, with 16 bases spanning the gap. The germline CDR1 and CDR2 sequences are SNHLY and FYNNEI. CDR3 region: CASSGLRAGNQPQHF. In DNA, the CDR3 is TGTGCCAGCTCCGGACTGAGGGCCGGCAATCAGCCCCAGCATTTT.

This clone was observed once. The same CDR3 is also encoded by other DNA sequences in this sample. The V call is TRBV19, the J call TRBJ1-5; 9 bases map to TRBD1. CDR1 and CDR2 (germline): LNHDA, SQIVND (reference sequence). The CDR3 length is 14 residues. With 4 bases clipped from V and 5 bases from J, the junction kept 3 bases outside the gene matches. In DNA, the CDR3 is TGTGCCAGTAGTACTACAGGGGGCTATCAGCCCCAGCATTTT. Translated, it gives CASSTTGGYQPQHF.

The genes are TRBV30 and TRBJ2-1; 8 nucleotides align to TRBD2. V was clipped by 5 bases and J by 2 bases; unmatched bases: 5. Germline lookup yields CDR1 GTSNPN and CDR2 SVGIG (reference sequence). This CDR3 contains 14 residues. The CDR3 region is CAWGTSSPYNEQFF. The CDR3 nucleotides read TGTGCCTGGGGGACTAGTAGTCCCTACAATGAGCAGTTCTTC. The whole variable domain, filled in from reference TRBV30 and TRBJ2-1, reads SQTIHQWPATLVQPVGSPLSLECTVEGTSNPNLYWYRQAAGRGLQLLFYSVGIGQISSEVPQNLSASRPQDRQFILSSKKLLLSDSGFYLCAWGTSSPYNEQFFGPGTRLTVL.

This sequence joins TRBV30 and TRBJ1-6, with D unresolved. This CDR3 has 15 amino acids. Germline CDR1 is GTSNPN and CDR2 is SVGIG (reference sequence). The V end lost 0 bases, the J end lost 8 bases, and 14 bases lay between the germline ends. Written as DNA, the CDR3 is TGTGCCTGGAGTGTACGTCCCGGGAGGGATTCACCCCTCCACTTT. Residues: CAWSVRPGRDSPLHF.

The rearrangement uses TRBV3-1 (or the pseudogene TRBV3-2) and TRBJ1-2; TRBD1 aligns across 8 bases. The CDR3 consists of 15 residues. Germline V gene lookup returns CDR1 LGHDT and CDR2 YNNKEL (reference sequence). Trimming at V came to 4 bases and at J to 8 bases, leaving 12 bases not matched to a gene. The CDR3 sequence is CASSLQDRAVGGYTF. The CDR3 nucleotides are TGTGCCAGCAGCCTTCAGGACAGGGCTGTGGGGGGCTACACCTTC.